This TCR beta chain was captured in a study of OX40 agonist ivuxolimab in advanced cancers. Study at large: It was ivuxolimab, an agonistic anti-OX40 (CD134) antibody, that patients were treated with. Averaging 60 years in age, with a range of roughly 20 to 90, the cohort was approximately 83% male.

Study-level points and caveats: CD8+ T cells showed, on average, more clonal expansion than CD4+ cells.

Of note for this clone: The antigen remains undetermined.

The germline gives CDR1 SGHVS, CDR2 FNYEAQ. The CDR3 spans 14 residues. The trim removed 5 bases at V and 1 base at J, leaving 3 bases unmatched. TCRdb's copy holds only in-frame clones and misses some; the assay was immunoSEQ multiplex PCR. The sample gives approximately 81,000 clones, 81% of which show up once; about 4.9% is in the top ten. The sequences come from CD4+ or CD8+ T cells sorted from blood, collected in a trial of the OX40 agonist ivuxolimab. This receptor was taken from an adult with an advanced solid tumor such as melanoma, head and neck, liver or kidney cancer. The chain combines TRBV7-6 with TRBJ1-1; the match to TRBD1 covers 8 bases. This CDR3 is CASSQGQANTEAFF. CDR3 DNA sequence: TGTGCCAGCAGCCAGGGACAGGCGAACACTGAAGCTTTCTTT.